This T cell receptor (beta chain) comes out of a study of T cells in Graves' hyperthyroidism and ophthalmopathy. Regarding the study as a whole: The blood repertoire included most of the expanded thyroid clonotypes above 0.001.

The CDR3 totals 13 residues. Deletions cut 10 bases from V and 2 bases from J, with 15 bases between. CDR1 is WSHSY, CDR2 SAAADI, per germline. To note about this clonotype: What it binds is not known.

RNA transcripts gave rise to amplified TCR beta CDR3 regions. HTBI primers were used for first-round RT-PCR of the TCR CDR3. Using its own MiXCR run on the multiplex PCR reads, TCRdb lists one record per CDR3 protein. The top ten clones hold about half of a sample with some 490,000 distinct CDR3 sequences, about 22% of them seen once. Each ophthalmopathy patient scored at least 3 on the Clinical Activity Score and at least 4 on NOSPECS grade, with duration under 3 months. Every diagnosis used clinical symptoms, serum thyroxine and TRAb, thyroid ultrasound and orbital computed tomography. Specimen: blood. The rearrangement joins TRBV10-2 to TRBJ2-7, with D uncertain. The sequence derives from a woman aged 70-85 years with Graves' ophthalmopathy. CDR3 in amino acids: CATLGLGAYEQYF. The CDR3 DNA is TGCGCCACTCTCGGGCTAGGCGCCTACGAGCAGTACTTC.